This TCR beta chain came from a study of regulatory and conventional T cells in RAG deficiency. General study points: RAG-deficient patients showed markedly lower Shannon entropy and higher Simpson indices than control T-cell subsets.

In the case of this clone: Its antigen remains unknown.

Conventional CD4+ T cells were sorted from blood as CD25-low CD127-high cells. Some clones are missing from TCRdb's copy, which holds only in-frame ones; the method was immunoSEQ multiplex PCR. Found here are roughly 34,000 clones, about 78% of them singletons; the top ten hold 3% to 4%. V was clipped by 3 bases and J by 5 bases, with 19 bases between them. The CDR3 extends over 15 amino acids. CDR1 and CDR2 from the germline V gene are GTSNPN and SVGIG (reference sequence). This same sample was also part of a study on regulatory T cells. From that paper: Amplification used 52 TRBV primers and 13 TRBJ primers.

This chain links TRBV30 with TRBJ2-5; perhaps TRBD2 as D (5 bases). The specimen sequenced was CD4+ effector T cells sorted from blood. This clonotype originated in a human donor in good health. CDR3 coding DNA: TGTGCCTGGAGAACCCCCCAGCGGAGGAGGGAGACCCAGTACTTC. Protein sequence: CAWRTPQRRRETQYF.